This T cell receptor beta chain was sequenced during a study of T cell responses to AZD1222 COVID-19 vaccine. Notes on the study in general: Recipients of two AZD1222 doses showed rising Spike-specific TCR breadth and depth. Only six AZD1222 recipients tested seropositive at baseline. Regions left unmutated in variants are reportedly the target of nearly half of spike-specific TCRs. The donor group comprised mostly white British people and more females; the analysis possibly underestimated clonal diversity.

Germline V CDR1 and CDR2: MNHEY, SMNVEV (reference sequence). This CDR3 is built from 16 residues. The V and J ends lost 4 bases and 5 bases, in that order; junction bases with no gene match: 7. Clones were sequenced by immunoSEQ multiplex PCR, and TCRdb holds only the in-frame ones, with some missing. The table shows roughly 100,000 clones, with just over 90% occurring only once. Comment on this clone: Its target is unknown.

The source was peripheral blood, collected 28 days after the second AZD1222 dose. The rearrangement joins TRBV27 to TRBJ2-1, with TRBD2 matching over 11 bases. The clonotype originates from an adult who received the AZD1222 COVID-19 vaccine. CDR3 in amino acids: CASSSTTSGRDNEQFF. DNA for the CDR3: TGTGCCAGCAGTTCAACAACTAGCGGGAGAGACAATGAGCAGTTCTTC.